Given below is one T cell receptor (beta chain) in context. The antigen remains unidentified. Deep-level assay runs were performed. Profiled with immunoSEQ multiplex PCR; TCRdb holds only in-frame clones, not every one. The data contain fewer than 1 million clones, approximately 97% of them seen just once; the ten biggest clones take up less than 0.25%. The data belong to a study of shared clonotypes between healthy human individuals. Study-level points and caveats: Blood was the sole source, and tissue repertoires probably differ. Owing to a small donor count, the genetic and exposure-history diversity represented was limited.

CD8 cells regarded as naive lacked CD45RO, were positively chosen for CCR7, and omitted terminally differentiated effector memory CD45RA+ cells. The sequencing input was naive CD8+ T cells sorted from blood. The TCR was taken from a man aged 25 to 40 in good health.

Here the CDR3 reads CASSGDRALETQYF. In DNA, the CDR3 is TGTGCCAGCAGCGGGGACAGGGCCCTCGAGACCCAGTACTTC. J is TRBJ2-5 and V is TRBV9, with 9 nucleotides matching TRBD1. Germline CDR1 and CDR2: SGDLS and YYNGEE. The CDR3 spans 14 residues. V trimming: 3 bases; J trimming: 5 bases; junction bases outside the gene matches: 5.